This TCR beta chain was recovered during a study of T-cell reconstitution after alpha-beta-depleted transplantation in children. This clonotype showed up just once. Preparation of the TCRbeta library was carried out with unique molecular identifiers. A single record per CDR3 protein comes from TCRdb applying MiXCR to the PCR reads. Among approximately 340,000 distinct CDR3 sequences listed, 10% were seen once. The V gene end was trimmed by 4 bases and the J gene end by 3 bases; junction bases not matched to a gene: 6. The CDR3 totals 17 residues. Germline CDR1 SGHRS, CDR2 YFSETQ. This chain joins TRBV5-1 and TRBJ2-2; 13 bases line up with TRBD2. Sequencing was performed on PBMCs from the stem cell graft donor, taken from the stem cell graft. The receptor's source is a human donor who donated a stem cell graft to a child with acute lymphoblastic leukemia. The CDR3 DNA reads as TGCGCCAGCAGCCTCGGACTAGCGGGAGTGCACACCGGGGAGCTGTTTTTT. Translated, it gives CASSLGLAGVHTGELFF. Together with reference TRBV5-1 and TRBJ2-2, the CDR3 gives the full variable domain: KAGVTQTPRYLIKTRGQQVTLSCSPISGHRSVSWYQQTPGQGLQFLFEYFSETQRNKGNFPGRFSGRQFSNSRSEMNVSTLELGDSALYLCASSLGLAGVHTGELFFGEGSRLTVL.